Presented here are 7 T cell receptor beta chains from one specimen sequenced in a study of long-term antiretroviral therapy in people with HIV. immunoSEQ v3.0 was run at survey level. Produced via immunoSEQ multiplex PCR; TCRdb's table is partial and in-frame only. The repertoire consists of fewer than 45,000 clones, with 75% to 90% occurring once and the leading ten covering roughly a tenth. The source was unsorted PBMCs, collected 2.2 years after starting antiretroviral therapy. These receptors were taken from a man younger than 35 with HIV.

The chain has TRBV4-3 and TRBJ2-3, with 8 nucleotides matching TRBD1. The germline gives CDR1 LGHNA, CDR2 YSLEER. This CDR3 contains 18 residues. V lost 1 base and J lost 5; bases outside the gene matches: 14. CDR3 in amino acids: CASSQVATGDTFGDTQYF. DNA for the CDR3: TGCGCCAGCAGCCAAGTTGCGACAGGGGACACTTTTGGAGATACGCAGTATTTT.

This clone was counted between two and nine times. CDR3 sequence: CASGGREKGYTF. Written as DNA, the CDR3 is TGTGCCAGCGGCGGCCGGGAGAAGGGCTACACCTTC. V is TRBV27 and J is TRBJ1-2; D gene ambiguous. The length of the CDR3 is 12 residues. Germline CDR1 is MNHEY and CDR2 is SMNVEV (reference sequence). Trimming left V 8 bases short and J 8 bases short, with 15 bases between.

This rearrangement joins TRBV6-5 to TRBJ1-1; D is unclear. This CDR3 is 12 amino acids long. V gave up 0 bases and J gave up 9 bases, with 8 bases separating them. The germline CDR1 and CDR2 sequences are MNHEY and SVGAGI. This chain's CDR3 is CASSYSTEKAFF. CDR3 DNA sequence: TGTGCCAGCAGTTACTCGACGGAGAAAGCTTTCTTT.

The chain is built from TRBV19 and TRBJ1-5; 9 nucleotides agree with TRBD1. The V gene's germline CDR1 is LNHDA and CDR2 SQIVND (reference sequence). Trimming took 3 bases from V and 7 from J; bases not matched to a gene: 7. CDR3 length equals 15 residues. This CDR3 is CASSMEGQGRQPQHF. In DNA, the CDR3 is TGTGCCAGTAGTATGGAGGGACAGGGACGCCAGCCCCAGCATTTT.

V gene TRBV12-5 combines with J gene TRBJ2-5; D gene uncertain. The CDR3 spans 12 residues. The V end was cut by 0 bases, the J end by 5 bases, with 4 bases between. Germline assignment: CDR1 LGHNT and CDR2 FRNRAP. The CDR3 region is CASGLVGETQYF. The CDR3 coding sequence is TGTGCTAGTGGTTTGGTAGGGGAGACCCAGTACTTC.

The V and J genes are TRBV7-8 and TRBJ1-2; 7 bases align to TRBD1. The CDR3 sequence is 15 residues long. Trimming cost V 5 bases and J 4 bases; bases outside gene matches: 10. CDR1 SGHVS and CDR2 FQNEAQ come from the germline V gene. CDR3 protein: CASSARDSLTYGYTF. The CDR3 bases are TGTGCCAGCAGCGCCCGGGACAGCCTTACCTATGGCTACACCTTC.

CDR3 residues: CASILTNYGYTF. The CDR3 DNA reads TGTGCCAGCATTCTGACTAACTATGGCTACACCTTC. The chain joins TRBV7-2 to TRBJ1-2; no definite D call. V dropped 7 bases and J dropped 0 bases, with 6 bases sitting between them. Germline CDR1 reads SGHTA; CDR2 reads FQGNSA. The CDR3 has 12 amino acids. Variable domain in full (rest from reference TRBV7-2 and TRBJ1-2): GAGVSQSPSNKVTEKGKDVELRCDPISGHTALYWYRQSLGQGLEFLIYFQGNSAPDKSGLPSDRFSAERTGGSVSTLTIQRTQQEDSAVYLCASILTNYGYTFGSGTRLTVV.